This passage covers 22 T cell receptor beta chains from one sample sequenced in a study of T cells in Graves' hyperthyroidism and ophthalmopathy. The TCR beta CDR3 regions underwent amplification using RNA transcripts as the source. First-round RT-PCR of the TCR CDR3 relied on the HTBI primer set. TCRdb analysed the multiplex PCR reads with MiXCR anew, one entry per CDR3 protein. The sample includes under 400,000 distinct CDR3 sequences, 21% of them seen just once. Material for sequencing was blood. Receptors originate from a woman in her 50s with Graves' hyperthyroidism.

The chain combines TRBV9 with TRBJ2-5; 10 bases fit TRBD2. With 0 bases clipped from V and 11 bases from J, the junction kept 7 bases outside the gene matches. The CDR3 length is 14 residues. CDR1 and CDR2 (germline): SGDLS, YYNGEE. CDR3 bases: TGTGCCAGCAGCGTAGGGCTAGCGGGAGACTCGCAGTACTTC. Translating it yields CASSVGLAGDSQYF.

V and J are TRBV5-6 and TRBJ2-2; possibly TRBD1 for D (5 bases). The germline gives CDR1 SGHDT, CDR2 YYEEEE. This CDR3 region has 14 residues. Trimming took off 4 bases at V and 8 bases at J, with 15 bases between the two ends. CDR3: CASSRGRVAGELFF. The CDR3 coding sequence is TGTGCCAGCAGCAGGGGAAGGGTCGCGGGGGAGCTGTTTTTT.

This clonotype was recorded at least ten times. This sequence joins TRBV28 and TRBJ1-4; a weak D match, TRBD1 (5 bases). V was clipped by 5 bases and J by 4 bases, with 17 bases between them. The germline V gene has CDR1 MDHEN and CDR2 SYDVKM. The CDR3 loop spans 16 amino acids. This CDR3 is CASSPRPGGINEKLFF. Here the CDR3 DNA reads TGTGCCAGCAGTCCCCGGCCGGGGGGTATTAATGAAAAACTGTTTTTT.

At least ten counts were recorded for this clonotype. This chain joins TRBV3-1 and TRBJ2-1; D is ambiguous. The CDR3 is 12 amino acids. Germline lookup yields CDR1 LGHDT and CDR2 YNNKEL (reference sequence). With 1 base removed from V and 7 bases from J, the gap between germline ends came to 5 bases. CDR3 nucleotide sequence: TGTGCCAGCAGCCAAGGGTGGAATGAGCAGTTCTTC. Residues: CASSQGWNEQFF.

This clonotype was seen at least ten times. The chain couples TRBV20-1 to TRBJ2-1; the D is unclear. CDR3 size: 14 residues. V gave up 4 bases and J gave up 2 bases, with 12 bases separating them. Per the germline V gene, CDR1 is DFQATT and CDR2 is SNEGSKA (reference sequence). As DNA, the CDR3 is TGCAGTGCTACCCGAGGACCTCCCTACAATGAGCAGTTCTTC. It specifies CSATRGPPYNEQFF.

This clonotype was seen at least ten times. The chain links TRBV6-1 to TRBJ2-2, with TRBD1 identical over 7 bases. The CDR3 length is 16 residues. Germline V gene lookup returns CDR1 MNHNS and CDR2 SASEGT. The trim removed 6 bases at V and 0 bases at J, leaving 7 bases unmatched. For the CDR3, the DNA is TGTGCCAGCAGAGTTTCAGGGGGAGCGAACACCGGGGAGCTGTTTTTT. The encoded protein is CASRVSGGANTGELFF.

In this sample, this clonotype turned up many times. The chain has TRBV6-2 or TRBV6-3 and TRBJ1-6; a weak D match, TRBD1 (5 bases). The CDR3 is 15 residues long. Germline V CDR1 and CDR2: MNHEY, SVGEGT. Trimming shortened V by 7 bases and J by 6 bases, and 16 bases separated the two germline ends. CDR3 protein: CASTHPRGTNSPLHF. The CDR3 DNA reads TGTGCCAGCACCCATCCGAGGGGTACTAATTCACCCCTCCACTTT.

This clonotype occurred many times. This CDR3 reads CASSLRTGWDEQFF. Written as DNA, the CDR3 is TGCGCCAGCAGCCTCAGGACAGGGTGGGATGAGCAGTTCTTC. The chain employs TRBV5-1 and TRBJ2-1, with TRBD1 matching 8 bases. The CDR3 extends over 14 amino acids. J gave up 8 bases and V 4 bases, and 8 bases lay outside the gene matches. CDR1 and CDR2 from the germline V gene are SGHRS and YFSETQ. The full variable domain, with the rest looked up from reference TRBV5-1 and TRBJ2-1, is KAGVTQTPRYLIKTRGQQVTLSCSPISGHRSVSWYQQTPGQGLQFLFEYFSETQRNKGNFPGRFSGRQFSNSRSEMNVSTLELGDSALYLCASSLRTGWDEQFFGPGTRLTVL.

This clonotype has at least ten counts. This sequence joins TRBV30 and TRBJ2-3, with TRBD2 as a possible D gene (5 bases). From germline, CDR1 is GTSNPN and CDR2 SVGIG (reference sequence). V was clipped by 4 bases and J by 0 bases, with 11 bases between them. The CDR3 extends over 14 amino acids. The CDR3 DNA is TGTGCCTGGAAGTGGACGGGGAGCACAGATACGCAGTATTTT. Translation gives CAWKWTGSTDTQYF.

This clonotype was recorded a few times. This chain links TRBV19 with TRBJ1-1, with D perhaps TRBD1 (6 bases). Germline V CDR1 and CDR2: LNHDA, SQIVND (reference sequence). The CDR3 runs 15 residues. Trimming left V 5 bases short and J 1 base short, with 14 bases between. The CDR3 protein is CASSSYRAPNTEAFF. The CDR3 DNA reads TGTGCCAGTAGTTCATACAGGGCGCCGAACACTGAAGCTTTCTTT.

This clonotype was counted at least ten times. The genes are TRBV11-1 and TRBJ2-4; a possible D gene is TRBD1 (5 bases). The CDR3 length is 17 residues. Germline loops: CDR1 SGHAT, CDR2 FQDESV (reference sequence). V shed 5 bases and J shed 1 base, with 18 bases lying between them. The CDR3 loop is CASSPDGARAAKNIQYF. CDR3 DNA sequence: TGTGCCAGCAGCCCAGACGGCGCCAGGGCGGCCAAAAACATTCAGTACTTC.

This clonotype was recorded many times. This chain joins TRBV18 and TRBJ1-5; perhaps TRBD1 as D (6 bases). CDR3 length: 15 residues. V lost 5 bases and J lost 0, with 11 bases in between. Germline V gene data show CDR1 as KGHSH and CDR2 as LQKENI. In DNA, the CDR3 is TGTGCCAGCTCAGAGGGGGGGAGTAGCAATCAGCCCCAGCATTTT. It yields the protein CASSEGGSSNQPQHF.

The CDR3 here is CASSSGTSGRSEQYF. DNA of the CDR3: TGTGCCAGTAGTTCCGGGACTAGCGGGAGAAGCGAGCAGTACTTC. The chain uses TRBV19 and TRBJ2-7, with 14 bases fitting TRBD2. The trim removed 5 bases at V and 6 bases at J, leaving 6 bases unmatched. The germline V gene encodes CDR1 LNHDA and CDR2 SQIVND (reference sequence). This CDR3 is 15 amino acids long.

This clonotype was observed at least ten times. The chain joins TRBV5-6 to TRBJ1-1; 10 bases agree with TRBD1. V gave up 3 bases and J gave up 3 bases; unmatched junction bases: 5. CDR3 length: 15 residues. The germline CDR1 and CDR2 sequences are SGHDT and YYEEEE. The CDR3 loop reads CASSSRDRGDTEAFF. The CDR3 nucleotides are TGTGCCAGCAGCTCCCGGGACAGGGGAGACACTGAAGCTTTCTTT.

Details on this clonotype: Relative to the germline gene, one junction end is altered; a read error may explain this. The V call is TRBV18, the J call TRBJ1-2, with D uncertain. CDR3 length: 14 amino acids. The germline gives CDR1 KGHSH, CDR2 LQKENI. CDR3 in amino acids: CASSPQEGSNGHTF. CDR3 sequence (DNA): TGTGCCAGCTCACCTCAGGAGGGATCGAATGGCCACACCTTC.

Worth noting for this clonotype: One junction end does not reproduce the germline sequence, and a read error may be involved. This chain joins TRBV12-3 or TRBV12-4 and TRBJ2-2; 9 positions agree with TRBD2. The CDR3 contains 14 residues. The CDR3 spells CASTLAGAGGELFF. The CDR3 coding sequence is TGTGCCAGCACTTTAGCGGGAGCGGGCGGGGAGCTGTTTTTT.

About this clonotype itself: A much larger clone is a single base away; this may be a read error. The rearrangement uses TRBV6-5 and TRBJ2-1, with D perhaps assigned TRBD1 or TRBD2 (5 bases each). There are 17 residues in the CDR3. Looked up from germline, CDR1 is MNHEY and CDR2 is SVGAGI. DNA of the CDR3: TGTGTCAGCAGTTACGGAGGTTTTGGGGGCTCCTACAATGAGCAGTTCTTC. Protein product: CVSSYGGFGGSYNEQFF.

In this sample, this clonotype turned up many times. The rearrangement links TRBV12-3 or TRBV12-4 to TRBJ2-2, with D possibly matching TRBD2 (7 bases). Trimming took 6 bases from V and 1 from J, leaving 12 bases between them. CDR3 length: 15 amino acids. This CDR3 is CASSIGGLNTGELFF. CDR3 in DNA: TGTGCCAGCAGCATCGGGGGGCTGAACACCGGGGAGCTGTTTTTT.

Many counts were recorded for this clonotype. V is TRBV6-1 and J is TRBJ2-3; 10 nucleotides agree with TRBD2. The CDR3 sequence is 18 residues long. From germline, CDR1 is MNHNS and CDR2 SASEGT. With V trimmed by 6 bases and J by 0 bases, 12 bases remained unmatched. In nucleotides, the CDR3 is TGTGCCAGCAGACCCCGACTAGCGGGTCCTTCTAGCACAGATACGCAGTATTTT. As protein: CASRPRLAGPSSTDTQYF.

This clonotype was detected many times. CDR3 DNA sequence: TGTGCCAGCAGGCCTCCGGGCCAGGCCTTATTGAATGAGCAGTTCTTC. It yields the protein CASRPPGQALLNEQFF. The chain combines TRBV6-1 with TRBJ2-1; D is ambiguous. Germline V gene lookup returns CDR1 MNHNS and CDR2 SASEGT. Trimming took off 6 bases at V and 7 bases at J, with 22 bases between the two ends. The CDR3 totals 16 residues.

Comment on this clonotype: A read error may explain this, as a much larger clone is one base away. The chain joins TRBV20-1 to TRBJ2-3; D unclear. Germline loops: CDR1 DFQATT, CDR2 SNEGSKA (reference sequence). The CDR3 length is 13 residues. CDR3 sequence reads: CTATGPSHDTQYF. The CDR3 DNA is TGCACTGCTACCGGACCCTCCCACGATACGCAGTATTTT.

The chain uses TRBV7-2 and TRBJ2-5, with D unclear. The CDR3 contains 15 residues. Per the germline V gene, CDR1 is SGHTA and CDR2 is FQGNSA. V lost 5 bases and J lost 1, with 14 bases in between. The CDR3 DNA is TGTGCCAGCAGCCCCCGGCGCCTGACCCAAGAGACCCAGTACTTC. This codes for CASSPRRLTQETQYF.